These T cell receptor beta chains were read from a single sample in a study of blood T cells in healthy people across ages. TCRdb re-called the 5' RACE reads with MiXCR, one entry per CDR3 protein. The sample shows more than 1 million distinct CDR3 sequences, 45% of them seen only once. Sequenced: blood. The receptors originated from an older woman in good health. Each CDR3 is given with its conserved first and last residue. The order of the fields is clone size, J gene, V gene, D gene, CDR3 DNA, CDR3 protein. D genes are given only for firm matches. Rows give clone size only sometimes, using once, few, many, or a class for an expanded clone.

size: few
J: TRBJ2-7
V: TRBV5-1
D: .
DNA: TGCGCCAGCAGCTTTGGAACCGGAAGCTCCTACAATGAGCAGTACTTC
CDR3: CASSFGTGSSYNEQYF

size: .
J: TRBJ1-1
V: TRBV12-3/TRBV12-4
D: .
DNA: TGTGCCAGCAGTCCCGGGGGTGGGGCCGCATTGAACACTGAAGCTTTCTTT
CDR3: CASSPGGGAALNTEAFF

size: few
J: TRBJ2-5
V: TRBV7-9
D: .
DNA: TGTGCCAGCAGTCCATTCAGGGGGGGCCAAGAGACCCAGTACTTC
CDR3: CASSPFRGGQETQYF

size: .
J: TRBJ2-5
V: TRBV12-3/TRBV12-4
D: .
DNA: TGTGCCAGCAGTGTCGCTGGGGTTCAAGAGACCCAGTACTTC
CDR3: CASSVAGVQETQYF

size: few
J: TRBJ1-4
V: TRBV20-1
D: .
DNA: TGCAGTGTTCCTGCACCGATTAATGAAAAACTGTTTTTT
CDR3: CSVPAPINEKLFF

size: .
J: TRBJ2-3
V: TRBV6-6
D: .
DNA: TGTGCCAGCAGACGATCTACGGCTAGCACAGATACGCAGTATTTT
CDR3: CASRRSTASTDTQYF

size: .
J: TRBJ2-5
V: TRBV2
D: .
DNA: TGTGCCAGCAGTTCCCCTAGCGTTCAAGAGACCCAGTACTTC
CDR3: CASSSPSVQETQYF

size: .
J: TRBJ2-1
V: TRBV15
D: TRBD1
DNA: TGTGCCACCAGCACCCGGGACAGGGGATACAATGAGCAGTTCTTC
CDR3: CATSTRDRGYNEQFF

size: .
J: TRBJ2-3
V: TRBV6-2/TRBV6-3
D: .
DNA: TGTGCCAGCAGTTACAGGGGGAGGACTAGCACAGATACGCAGTATTTT
CDR3: CASSYRGRTSTDTQYF

size: few
J: TRBJ2-3
V: TRBV18
D: .
DNA: TGTGCCAGCTCACCAGATTCGAGAGATACGCAGTATTTT
CDR3: CASSPDSRDTQYF

size: .
J: TRBJ2-3
V: TRBV2
D: TRBD1
DNA: TGTGCCAGCGGACAGGGACTCACAGATACGCAGTATTTT
CDR3: CASGQGLTDTQYF

size: few
J: TRBJ2-3
V: TRBV9
D: TRBD1
DNA: TGTGCCAGCAGCGTAGAGATTCGAGGGGGGGACAGGGAAACAGATACGCAGTATTTT
CDR3: CASSVEIRGGDRETDTQYF

size: .
J: TRBJ2-3
V: TRBV12-3/TRBV12-4
D: .
DNA: TGTGCCAGCAGGATTGATACGCAGTATTTT
CDR3: CASRIDTQYF

size: few
J: TRBJ2-4
V: TRBV5-4
D: .
DNA: TGTGCCAGCAGCTTCCGGACGGGGGGCCAAAACATTCAGTACTTC
CDR3: CASSFRTGGQNIQYF

size: few
J: TRBJ2-5
V: TRBV5-1
D: .
DNA: TGCGCCAGCAGCCGGGAACAGGAGACCCAGTACTTC
CDR3: CASSREQETQYF

size: .
J: TRBJ2-5
V: TRBV12-3/TRBV12-4
D: .
DNA: TGTGCCAGCAGTTTTTTTCAGGGTCGGGAGACCCAGTACTTC
CDR3: CASSFFQGRETQYF

size: few
J: TRBJ2-4
V: TRBV11-2
D: .
DNA: TGTGCCAGCAGCATGGACCCTGCCAAAAACATTCAGTACTTC
CDR3: CASSMDPAKNIQYF

size: .
J: TRBJ2-7
V: TRBV5-1
D: .
DNA: TGCGCCAGCGGCTACCCTGGGGGAGGCACCTACGAGCAGTACTTC
CDR3: CASGYPGGGTYEQYF

size: .
J: TRBJ2-5
V: TRBV21-1
D: .
DNA: TGTGCCAGCAGCAAAAAGATCAAGAGCGGGAGAGAGGGAGAGCAGTACTTC
CDR3: CASSKKIKSGREGEQYF

size: .
J: TRBJ1-1
V: TRBV20-1
D: TRBD1
DNA: TGCAGTGCCCCGGGACAGGGGGCGATGACTGAAGCTTTCTTT
CDR3: CSAPGQGAMTEAFF

size: .
J: TRBJ2-7
V: TRBV27
D: .
DNA: TGTGCCAGCAGTCCTGGGGTTGGCGGTACCTCCTACGAGCAGTACTTC
CDR3: CASSPGVGGTSYEQYF

size: .
J: TRBJ2-1
V: TRBV5-1
D: TRBD2
DNA: TGCGCCAGCAGCTTGACCGGGGGGGCGCTGGATGAGCAGTTCTTC
CDR3: CASSLTGGALDEQFF

size: .
J: TRBJ2-7
V: TRBV5-1
D: TRBD1
DNA: TGCGCCAGCAGGTGGTCCGGACAGGGGCAGCCCTACGAGCAGTACTTC
CDR3: CASRWSGQGQPYEQYF

size: few
J: TRBJ2-3
V: TRBV7-2
D: TRBD2
DNA: TGTGCCAGCAGCCAGGGACTAGCGGGAGAGACTAGCACAGATACGCAGTATTTT
CDR3: CASSQGLAGETSTDTQYF

size: .
J: TRBJ2-1
V: TRBV10-3
D: TRBD1
DNA: TGTGCCATCAGTGAGCCAGGGGGCCTAGACAATGAGCAGTTCTTC
CDR3: CAISEPGGLDNEQFF

size: .
J: TRBJ1-2
V: TRBV5-1
D: .
DNA: TGCGCCAGCAGCCTTGTTCCAGCTAATAACTATGGCTACACCTTC
CDR3: CASSLVPANNYGYTF

size: few
J: TRBJ2-7
V: TRBV24-1
D: .
DNA: TGTGCCACCAGTGATTTTACGGACGAGCAGTACTTC
CDR3: CATSDFTDEQYF